What follows are 21 T cell receptor beta chains derived from one specimen sequenced in a study of technical replicates of blood from a handful of donors. Repertoires were generated with immunoSEQ multiplex PCR, while TCRdb's copy carries only in-frame clones and drops some. The sample consists of approximately 100,000 clones, almost 96% of them appearing once. Source material: T cells isolated from PBMCs. These receptors were obtained from a human donor in good health.

The rearrangement uses TRBV28 and TRBJ2-5; a possible D gene is TRBD1 (5 bases). Looked up from germline, CDR1 is MDHEN and CDR2 is SYDVKM. The V gene lost 5 bases and the J gene lost 2 bases, with 9 bases spanning the gap. The CDR3 sequence is 13 residues long. This CDR3 reads CASSTDRQETQYF. CDR3 nucleotides: TGTGCCAGCAGTACCGACAGACAAGAGACCCAGTACTTC. Complete variable domain (other parts from reference TRBV28 and TRBJ2-5): DVKVTQSSRYLVKRTGEKVFLECVQDMDHENMFWYRQDPGLGLRLIYFSYDVKMKEKGDIPEGYSVSREKKERFSLILESASTNQTSMYLCASSTDRQETQYFGPGTRLLVL.

A single count supports this clone. The genes are TRBV2 and TRBJ2-7; tentative D call: TRBD1 (6 bases). The germline V and J ends were trimmed by 6 bases and 3 bases, with 12 bases remaining between them. The germline CDR1 and CDR2 sequences are SNHLY and FYNNEI. The CDR3 contains 13 residues. CDR3 in amino acids: CASRGDILYEQYF. In DNA, the CDR3 is TGTGCCAGCAGGGGGGACATCCTCTACGAGCAGTACTTC.

This chain connects TRBV21-1 to TRBJ2-7; the table's TRBD1 call for D was not verified on the DNA. TRBV21-1 is shown as a pseudogene. The CDR3 loop spans 17 amino acids. CDR3 loop: CASSQVQGAHRFDEQYF. The CDR3, as DNA: TGTGCCAGCAGCCAGGTACAGGGGGCCCATCGTTTCGACGAGCAGTACTTC.

This chain uses TRBV9 with TRBJ2-1; 7 nucleotides match TRBD2. The length of the CDR3 is 17 residues. Trimming took 0 bases from V and 4 from J; bases not matched to a gene: 10. Germline V gives CDR1 SGDLS, CDR2 YYNGEE. CDR3 sequence (DNA): TGTGCCAGCAGCGTAGCCCCGCTAGCGGTGGGGTACAATGAGCAGTTCTTC. It encodes CASSVAPLAVGYNEQFF.

CDR3 residues: CATSRQDSYEQYF. CDR3 DNA: TGTGCCACCAGCAGACAGGATTCCTACGAGCAGTACTTC. The genes are TRBV15 and TRBJ2-7; D remains ambiguous. The CDR3 has 13 amino acids. Trimming pared 2 bases from V and 1 base from J, leaving 6 bases between. CDR1 is LNHNV and CDR2 is YYDKDF in the germline V gene (reference sequence).

For the CDR3, the DNA is TGCGCCAGCAGCCTAGGACAGGGGGTCAACGAGCAGTACTTC. Its protein product is CASSLGQGVNEQYF. The chain employs TRBV4-1 and TRBJ2-7; 10 bases match TRBD1. V shed 4 bases and J 5 bases; nucleotides not matched to a gene: 5. Germline CDR1 reads MGHRA; CDR2 reads YSYEKL. The CDR3 covers 14 residues.

This sequence joins TRBV6-5 and TRBJ2-2; 9 bases map to TRBD1. V gave up 4 bases and J gave up 5 bases; unmatched junction bases: 8. The germline gives CDR1 MNHEY, CDR2 SVGAGI. The CDR3 has 16 amino acids. The CDR3 loop is CASSFRDRAFTGELFF. Here the CDR3 DNA reads TGTGCCAGCAGTTTTCGGGACAGGGCCTTTACCGGGGAGCTGTTTTTT.

The J gene is TRBJ2-7, the V gene TRBV14, with 7 bases that match TRBD2. Germline CDR1 is SGHDN and CDR2 is FVKESK. The V segment lost 5 bases and the J segment 7 bases; nucleotides outside the gene matches: 2. The CDR3 totals 11 residues. This chain's CDR3 is CASSVSGEQYF. CDR3 DNA: TGTGCCAGCAGCGTTAGCGGGGAGCAGTACTTC.

The chain recombines TRBV5-5 with TRBJ2-5, with 9 bases identical to TRBD2. The germline V gene encodes CDR1 SGHKS and CDR2 YYEKEE (reference sequence). This CDR3 is built from 14 residues. V trimming: 6 bases; J trimming: 2 bases; junction bases outside the gene matches: 5. The CDR3 DNA sequence: TGTGCCAGCAAACGAGCGGGGGGACAAGAGACCCAGTACTTC. This sequence encodes CASKRAGGQETQYF.

This rearrangement joins TRBV28 to TRBJ2-3, with TRBD2 matching 14 bases. The CDR3 runs 18 residues. V lost 10 bases and J lost 5; bases outside the gene matches: 17. Germline V gene data show CDR1 as MDHEN and CDR2 as SYDVKM. CDR3 amino acids: CATSATEGLAGVGDTQYF. The CDR3 DNA reads as TGTGCCACCTCGGCTACGGAGGGACTAGCGGGAGTGGGAGATACGCAGTATTTT.

The J gene is TRBJ1-5, the V gene TRBV10-2, with TRBD1 identical over 8 bases. Trimming removed 2 bases from V and 4 bases from J; junction bases left unmatched: 16. The length of the CDR3 is 19 residues. Per the germline V gene, CDR1 is WSHSY and CDR2 is SAAADI. This chain's CDR3 is CASSEAIKDRGRDNQPQHF. The CDR3 region has the DNA TGCGCCAGCAGTGAGGCCATAAAAGACAGGGGCAGGGATAATCAGCCCCAGCATTTT.

The chain couples TRBV12-5 to TRBJ1-4; 7 bases are shared with TRBD1. Germline V gene sequence: CDR1 LGHNT, CDR2 FRNRAP. The trim removed 1 base at V and 3 bases at J, leaving 2 bases unmatched. This CDR3 region has 15 residues. The CDR3 nucleotides are TGTGCTAGTGGTTTGGGGCAGGGGGCTAATGAAAAACTGTTTTTT. Translating it yields CASGLGQGANEKLFF.

The V and J genes are TRBV19 and TRBJ1-2; 9 bases fit TRBD1. The CDR3 consists of 15 residues. Germline CDR1 reads LNHDA; CDR2 reads SQIVND (reference sequence). The ends lost 6 bases at V and 0 bases at J; junction bases unmatched: 5. The CDR3 loop is CASSRRDRANYGYTF. The CDR3 bases are TGTGCCAGTAGCCGCCGGGACAGGGCTAACTATGGCTACACCTTC.

This chain uses TRBV13 with TRBJ2-7; D call uncertain. Trimming stripped 0 bases from V and 3 bases from J, with 9 bases between. The germline CDR1 and CDR2 sequences are PRHDT and FYEKMQ (reference sequence). The length of the CDR3 is 14 residues. The CDR3 loop is CASSLGMRFYEQYF. The CDR3 nucleotides are TGTGCCAGCAGCTTAGGGATGAGATTCTACGAGCAGTACTTC.

The chain recombines TRBV4-2 with TRBJ1-3; the D is unclear. Germline V CDR1 and CDR2: LGHNA, YNFKEQ. This CDR3 has 16 amino acids. V was trimmed by 7 bases and J by 4 bases, leaving 20 bases between them. Here the CDR3 reads CASTTFHSDAGNTIYF. CDR3 DNA sequence: TGTGCCAGCACTACTTTCCATAGCGATGCGGGAAACACCATATATTTT.

The J gene is TRBJ2-1, the V gene TRBV5-1, with 7 bases lining up with TRBD2. The CDR3 loop spans 15 amino acids. Germline loops: CDR1 SGHRS, CDR2 YFSETQ. V gave up 1 base and J gave up 7 bases; unmatched junction bases: 8. The CDR3 DNA follows: TGCGCCAGCAGCTTGAGCGGGACGGCGTGGAATGAGCAGTTCTTC. Protein: CASSLSGTAWNEQFF.

This chain connects TRBV7-9 to TRBJ2-1; 9 bases align to TRBD2. Germline V gene data show CDR1 as SEHNR and CDR2 as FQNEAQ (reference sequence). V lost 5 bases and J lost 10; bases outside the gene matches: 15. The CDR3 spans 16 residues. This chain's CDR3 is CASSPPGKRGVWEQFF. The CDR3 nucleotides read TGTGCCAGCAGCCCCCCGGGGAAGCGGGGGGTTTGGGAGCAGTTCTTC. The variable domain in full, with the rest retrieved from reference TRBV7-9 and TRBJ2-1, is DTGVSQNPRHKITKRGQNVTFRCDPISEHNRLYWYRQTLGQGPEFLTYFQNEAQLEKSRLLSDRFSAERPKGSFSTLEIQRTEQGDSAMYLCASSPPGKRGVWEQFFGPGTRLTVL.

J is TRBJ1-2 and V is TRBV19; 11 nucleotides agree with TRBD1. Per the germline V gene, CDR1 is LNHDA and CDR2 is SQIVND (reference sequence). The CDR3 has 13 residues. Trimming cost V 6 bases and J 6 bases; bases outside gene matches: 3. The CDR3 bases are TGTGCCAGTAGGAGGACAGGGGGCGATGGCTACACCTTC. It is translated as CASRRTGGDGYTF.

The chain is built from TRBV5-1 and TRBJ1-2; perhaps TRBD1 as D (6 bases). With 4 bases removed from V and 7 bases from J, the gap between germline ends came to 23 bases. This CDR3 is 16 amino acids long. The V gene's germline CDR1 is SGHRS and CDR2 YFSETQ. The CDR3 protein is CASSVETGPLSGGYTF. The CDR3 nucleotides are TGCGCCAGCAGCGTGGAAACAGGGCCTCTTTCTGGTGGCTACACCTTC.

The V and J genes are TRBV6-1 and TRBJ1-1; tentative D call: TRBD1 (6 bases). The CDR3 length is 12 residues. Trimming removed 4 bases at V and 7 bases at J, with 10 bases between. CDR1 and CDR2 (germline): MNHNS, SASEGT. CDR3 sequence (DNA): TGTGCCAGCAGTGGGACAGTCATTGAAGCTTTCTTT. Protein: CASSGTVIEAFF.

The DNA of the CDR3 is TGTGCCAGTACCCTTACCCATGCCGGGGATCAGCCCCAGCATTTT. This encodes CASTLTHAGDQPQHF. The rearrangement links TRBV19 to TRBJ1-5; no clear D. CDR1 is LNHDA and CDR2 is SQIVND in the germline V gene (reference sequence). CDR3 length: 15 amino acids. V gave up 7 bases and J gave up 5 bases, with 18 bases separating them. The whole variable domain, remainder taken from reference TRBV19 and TRBJ1-5, is DGGITQSPKYLFRKEGQNVTLSCEQNLNHDAMYWYRQDPGQGLRLIYYSQIVNDFQKGDIAEGYSVSREKKESFPLTVTSAQKNPTAFYLCASTLTHAGDQPQHFGDGTRLSIL.